The clone carrying this TCR beta chain was counted between two and nine times. Its antigen is unidentified. This sample was included in a study of T cells in Graves' hyperthyroidism and ophthalmopathy. In the study overall: Blood was drawn when the patient was first diagnosed and still untreated. Study-level results: Blood also showed most of the thyroid clonotypes that were expanded above 0.001.

Amplification of TCR beta CDR3 regions was performed using RNA transcripts as template. Using the HTBI primer set, a first-round RT-PCR was run on the TCR CDR3. TCRdb used MiXCR to reprocess the multiplex PCR reads, holding one entry per CDR3 protein. The sample yields approximately 620,000 distinct CDR3 sequences, roughly 16% seen once. Patients were excluded for uncontrolled infection, other autoimmune disease, pregnancy or lactation. V lost 3 bases, J lost 1 base, and 12 bases lay in between. This CDR3 contains 15 residues. The germline CDR1 and CDR2 sequences are MGHRA and YSYEKL. The sample consisted of blood. The rearrangement joins TRBV4-1 to TRBJ2-5; D gene unclear. This sequence originates from a woman aged 40 to 49 with Graves' ophthalmopathy. CDR3 coding DNA: TGCGCCAGCAGCCAGCAAGCAGCGAGCCAAGAGACCCAGTACTTC. This translates into CASSQQAASQETQYF.